This T cell receptor (beta chain) was retrieved from a study of PD-1 blockade in classical Hodgkin lymphoma. Study-level results: TCR diversity rose significantly by C4D1 in CD4+ but not CD8+ cells. Excluded were patients who started nivolumab under 1 year after ASCT, a group that had lower diversity.

Germline V gene data show CDR1 as MDHEN and CDR2 as SYDVKM. The CDR3 covers 14 residues. Germline trimming cut 6 bases from V and 0 bases from J; bases unmatched to any gene: 5. Note on this clone: Its antigen is undetermined.

Every patient relapsed after autologous stem cell transplantation, and brentuximab vedotin exposure varied. Assay: immunoSEQ multiplex PCR; the TCRdb copy retains only in-frame clones and omits some. The table has 24,000 or so clones, roughly 80% seen once. V and J are TRBV28 and TRBJ2-7, with 7 bases lining up with TRBD2. This clonotype was obtained from a human donor with classical Hodgkin lymphoma. The sample here was peripheral blood mononuclear cells (PBMCs), taken before the second cycle of nivolumab. CDR3 loop: CASRIAGSSYEQYF. As DNA, the CDR3 is TGTGCCAGCAGAATAGCGGGCAGCTCCTACGAGCAGTACTTC.